Sequencing of this TCR beta chain was carried out in a study of molecular identifiers for immune sequencing clone quantification. The wider study: With replicates, the RNA of around 20,000 or 100,000 naive CD8 cells was split five ways and four were sequenced.

This clonotype was found a few times. Antigen: not known. General study findings and limits: Highly expanded clone sizes could be underestimated through barcode sharing by identical TCR molecules. Clonotypes surpassing 20 RNA copies contained over 99% of effector molecules, versus under 1% in naive cells.

Each CDR3 protein gets one entry after TCRdb re-called the PCR reads with MiXCR. The data hold hundreds of thousands of distinct CDR3 sequences, with less than 30% observed a single time. The TCR was taken from a human donor in good health. Some libraries in this study had Jurkat cell RNA spiked in. Sequenced sample: naive CD8+ T cells from blood, with Jurkat cell RNA spiked in. The subset denotes: FACS-sorted CD8+CD4-CCR7+CD45RA+ naive T cells.

The DNA for the CDR3 is TGTGCCAGCAGCCAAGGCTCGGCGGGGGTTAGCTATGAGCAGTTCTTC. Amino acid sequence: CASSQGSAGVSYEQFF. The chain is built from TRBV7-9 and TRBJ2-1; 7 nucleotides match TRBD2. Germline V CDR1 and CDR2: SEHNR, FQNEAQ (reference sequence). The CDR3 spans 16 residues. Trimming removed 5 bases from V and 8 bases from J; junction bases left unmatched: 15. The full variable domain, completed using reference TRBV7-9 and TRBJ2-1, is DTGVSQNPRHKITKRGQNVTFRCDPISEHNRLYWYRQTLGQGPEFLTYFQNEAQLEKSRLLSDRFSAERPKGSFSTLEIQRTEQGDSAMYLCASSQGSAGVSYEQFFGPGTRLTVL.